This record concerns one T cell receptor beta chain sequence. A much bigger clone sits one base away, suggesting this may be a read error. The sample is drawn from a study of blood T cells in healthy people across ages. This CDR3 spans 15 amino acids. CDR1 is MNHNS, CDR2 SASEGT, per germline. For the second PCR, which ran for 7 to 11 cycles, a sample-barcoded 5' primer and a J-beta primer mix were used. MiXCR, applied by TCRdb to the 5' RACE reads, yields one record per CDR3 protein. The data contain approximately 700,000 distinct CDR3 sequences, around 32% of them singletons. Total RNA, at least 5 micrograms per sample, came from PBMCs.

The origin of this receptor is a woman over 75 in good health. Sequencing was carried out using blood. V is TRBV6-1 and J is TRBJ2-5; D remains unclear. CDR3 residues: CAGSEDGYNQETQYF. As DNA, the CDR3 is TGTGCCGGCAGCGAAGATGGATACAACCAAGAGACCCAGTACTTC.